The rows below give T cell receptor beta chains drawn from one sample of a study of blood T cell repertoires in COVID-19. The data were produced by immunoSEQ multiplex PCR, yet TCRdb's version contains in-frame clones alone and is incomplete. The sample comprises roughly 320,000 clones, around 90% of which are singletons, and roughly 6% rests with the top ten. The sequencing input was peripheral blood. Receptors originate from a woman in her forties or fifties with COVID-19, enrolled during active disease. Both conserved end residues are part of each CDR3. Fields, in order: clone size, J gene, V gene, D gene, CDR3 protein, CDR3 DNA. The D gene is left open where the match is weak. Size is omitted from some rows. Given values are once, few, many or a class for expanded clones.

.,TRBJ1-2,TRBV5-8,.,CASSLGQRDYGYTF,TGTGCCAGCAGCCTCGGACAGCGTGACTATGGCTACACCTTC
.,TRBJ2-7,TRBV5-1,TRBD2,CASSLEAGAIYYEQYF,TGCGCCAGCAGCTTGGAGGCGGGAGCTATTTACTACGAGCAGTACTTC
.,TRBJ1-1,TRBV12-3/TRBV12-4,.,CASRPTANTEAFF,TGTGCCAGCAGACCGACAGCGAACACTGAAGCTTTCTTT
.,TRBJ2-1,TRBV5-8,TRBD1,CASSPWTGEDEQFF,TGTGCCAGCAGCCCTTGGACAGGGGAGGATGAGCAGTTCTTC
.,TRBJ1-6,TRBV7-2,TRBD1,CASSVRGQGNSPLHF,TGTGCCAGCAGCGTAAGGGGGCAGGGGAATTCACCCCTCCACTTT
.,TRBJ1-2,TRBV19,TRBD1,CAISQGASAGYTF,TGTGCCATCTCACAGGGGGCATCGGCTGGCTACACCTTC
once,TRBJ1-5,TRBV30,.,CAWSGQSNQPQHF,TGTGCCTGGAGTGGGCAGTCAAATCAGCCCCAGCATTTT
.,TRBJ2-7,TRBV7-9,.,CASSSLDRTSYEQYF,TGTGCCAGCAGCTCTCTTGACAGGACCTCCTACGAGCAGTACTTC
.,TRBJ2-1,TRBV5-1,.,CASSPARYNEQFF,TGCGCCAGCAGCCCTGCCAGATACAATGAGCAGTTCTTC
.,TRBJ2-7,TRBV30,.,CAWRGQVGEQYF,TGTGCCTGGAGAGGTCAGGTGGGCGAGCAGTACTTC
.,TRBJ2-3,TRBV12-3/TRBV12-4,.,CASSWSGDTQYF,TGTGCCAGCAGTTGGTCAGGAGATACGCAGTATTTT
.,TRBJ1-6,TRBV19,.,CASSNIQSSYNSPLHF,TGTGCCAGTAGTAATATACAAAGCTCCTATAATTCACCCCTCCACTTT
.,TRBJ1-5,TRBV3-1/TRBV3-2,TRBD1,CASSSDRDQPQHF,TGTGCCAGCAGCTCAGACAGGGATCAGCCCCAGCATTTT
.,TRBJ2-7,TRBV29-1,TRBD2,CSVFGSAGGLKEQYF,TGCAGCGTTTTTGGATCGGCGGGAGGGTTAAAGGAGCAGTACTTC
.,TRBJ1-5,TRBV5-5,.,CASSLWGFSNQPQHF,TGTGCCAGCAGCTTGTGGGGCTTTAGCAATCAGCCCCAGCATTTT
.,TRBJ1-4,TRBV6-5,.,CASSRRGSRGEKLFF,TGTGCCAGCAGTCGCAGGGGTTCACGAGGGGAAAAACTGTTTTTT
.,TRBJ2-2,TRBV29-1,TRBD1,CSAGTGDYFTGELFF,TGCAGCGCTGGGACAGGGGATTACTTCACCGGGGAGCTGTTTTTT